These 10 T cell receptor beta chains originate from one sample sequenced in a study of siplizumab effects on memory and regulatory T cells. Sequencing was performed with immunoSEQ multiplex PCR; in TCRdb, only in-frame clones are kept and a portion is missing. The sample contains tens of thousands of clones, less than 95% of which appear only once. Sequenced material: CD8+ T cells sorted from blood. The receptors here all came from a human donor in good health.

This chain uses TRBV11-2 with TRBJ1-3; D is undetermined. Germline-derived CDR1 and CDR2 are SGHAT and FQNNGV. CDR3 size: 17 residues. Trimming cost V 1 base and J 0 bases, with 13 bases left between them. The CDR3 region has the DNA TGTGCCAGCAGCTTAGGGACTTACGCATCCTCTGGAAACACCATATATTTT. This translates into CASSLGTYASSGNTIYF.

This chain uses TRBV7-7 with TRBJ2-2, with D uncertain. CDR1 and CDR2 from the germline V gene are SSHAT and FNYEAQ (reference sequence). The length of the CDR3 is 13 residues. Trimming cost V 0 bases and J 5 bases, with 4 bases left between them. CDR3 DNA sequence: TGTGCCAGCAGCTTAGCGGGGACCGGGGAGCTGTTTTTT. Its protein product is CASSLAGTGELFF.

This rearrangement joins TRBV10-2 to TRBJ2-1; D unclear. The V gene lost 0 bases and the J gene lost 0 bases, with 9 bases spanning the gap. CDR1 WSHSY and CDR2 SAAADI come from the germline V gene. The CDR3 is made up of 16 amino acids. The CDR3 here is CASSESSSASYNEQFF. CDR3 DNA: TGCGCCAGCAGTGAGTCGAGCAGCGCCTCCTACAATGAGCAGTTCTTC.

The rearrangement links TRBV12-5 to TRBJ2-3; TRBD1 might be the D (5 bases). The V and J ends lost 6 bases and 1 base respectively, with 11 bases between them. This CDR3 is built from 14 residues. The V gene's germline CDR1 is LGHNT and CDR2 FRNRAP. CDR3 sequence: CASGYTTGTDTQYF. The CDR3 DNA is TGTGCTAGTGGATATACGACAGGCACAGATACGCAGTATTTT. Looking up the rest from reference TRBV12-5 and TRBJ2-3 gives the full variable domain: DARVTQTPRHKVTEMGQEVTMRCQPILGHNTVFWYRQTMMQGLELLAYFRNRAPLDDSGMPKDRFSAEMPDATLATLKIQPSEPRDSAVYFCASGYTTGTDTQYFGPGTRLTVL.

This chain joins TRBV7-8 and TRBJ2-5; D might be TRBD2 (6 bases). V dropped 0 bases and J dropped 5 bases, with 19 bases sitting between them. This CDR3 region has 17 residues. Germline V gene data show CDR1 as SGHVS and CDR2 as FQNEAQ. The CDR3 region is CASSLALIYGRRETQYF. CDR3 coding DNA: TGTGCCAGCAGCTTAGCGCTTATTTACGGGAGAAGGGAGACCCAGTACTTC.

The chain couples TRBV5-6 to TRBJ2-5, with D tentatively TRBD2 (5 bases). The CDR3 has 14 residues. The germline gives CDR1 SGHDT, CDR2 YYEEEE. V lost 4 bases, J lost 5 bases, and 15 bases lay in between. The CDR3 DNA reads as TGTGCCAGCAGCGCAACTAGTTTTCAGGAGACCCAGTACTTC. Protein: CASSATSFQETQYF.

The rearrangement links TRBV7-6 to TRBJ2-3; D not resolved. CDR1 SGHVS and CDR2 FNYEAQ come from the germline V gene. Trimming took 5 bases from V and 2 from J, leaving 17 bases between them. This CDR3 comprises 16 residues. CDR3 bases: TGTGCCAGCAGCCTAAGACGGAGCCCGCCCACAGATACGCAGTATTTT. It is translated as CASSLRRSPPTDTQYF.

On this clone itself: One end of the junction varies from germline; a read error may be responsible. The V call is TRBV29-1, the J call TRBJ2-7; TRBD2 agrees at 10 bases. The germline CDR1 and CDR2 sequences are SQVTM and ANQGSEA. The CDR3 consists of 14 residues. CDR3 loop: CSAELAGSSYEQYF. The CDR3 DNA reads as TGCAGCGCTGAACTAGCGGGATCCTCCTACGAGCAGTACTTC.

The rearrangement links TRBV6-5 to TRBJ2-6; D uncertain. Germline CDR1 reads MNHEY; CDR2 reads SVGAGI. This CDR3 is 15 amino acids long. V lost 0 bases and J 1 base, leaving 4 bases between the germline ends. The CDR3 nucleotides are TGTGCCAGCAGTTACTCTGTTTCTGGGGCCAACGTCCTGACTTTC. As protein: CASSYSVSGANVLTF.

The chain carries TRBV29-1 and TRBJ2-7; D not certain. CDR1 is SQVTM, CDR2 ANQGSEA, per germline. The CDR3 length is 16 residues. V dropped 1 base and J dropped 1 base, with 17 bases sitting between them. This chain's CDR3 is CSVEGLPDRTSYEQYF. CDR3 DNA: TGCAGCGTTGAAGGCCTACCGGACCGCACTTCCTACGAGCAGTACTTC.